This T cell receptor beta chain was obtained from a study of TIL therapy for anti-PD-1-resistant metastatic lung cancer. The libraries were made with immunoSEQ v3. Produced via immunoSEQ multiplex PCR; TCRdb's table is partial and in-frame only. This table holds 95,000 or so clones, roughly two thirds found once. Time point given: pre-treatment sample, taken before nivolumab and TIL therapy. Most excised metastases sampled were pleural nodules or supraclavicular lymph nodes. CDR1 and CDR2 (germline): LGHNA, YSLEER. The V end was cut by 0 bases, the J end by 1 base, with 10 bases between. This CDR3 has 15 residues.

The TCR originated in a person aged 25 to 79 with non-small cell lung cancer. Sequencing used tumor tissue, obtained at baseline. The rearrangement links TRBV4-3 to TRBJ2-7; D is uncertain. CDR3 coding DNA: TGCGCCAGCAGCCAAGATTTGGGATTATCCTACGAGCAGTACTTC. It specifies CASSQDLGLSYEQYF.